The 7 T cell receptor beta chains below were found in one sample sequenced in a study of blood T cell repertoires in COVID-19. TCRdb's table, derived via immunoSEQ multiplex PCR, lists solely in-frame clones and lacks some. Of 100,000 to 150,000 clones listed, about four fifths are singletons. The sequenced material came from peripheral blood. These receptors were collected from a man aged 55 to 70 with acute or convalescent COVID-19.

The count of this clone is one. The rearrangement links TRBV15 to TRBJ2-2; possibly TRBD2 for D (5 bases). The germline V gene has CDR1 LNHNV and CDR2 YYDKDF (reference sequence). The V end was cut by 5 bases, the J end by 2 bases, with 15 bases between. The CDR3 spans 16 residues. The CDR3 sequence is CATSGEGKPNTGELFF. In DNA, the CDR3 is TGTGCCACCAGCGGCGAGGGTAAACCAAACACCGGGGAGCTGTTTTTT.

This chain connects TRBV19 to TRBJ1-3; D call uncertain. V lost 7 bases and J 1 base, leaving 8 bases between the germline ends. The CDR3 contains 13 residues. Germline CDR1 LNHDA, CDR2 SQIVND (reference sequence). CDR3 protein: CASTGRSGNTIYF. The CDR3 bases are TGTGCCAGTACTGGGCGATCTGGAAACACCATATATTTT. Complete variable domain (other parts from reference TRBV19 and TRBJ1-3): DGGITQSPKYLFRKEGQNVTLSCEQNLNHDAMYWYRQDPGQGLRLIYYSQIVNDFQKGDIAEGYSVSREKKESFPLTVTSAQKNPTAFYLCASTGRSGNTIYFGEGSWLTVV.

The genes are TRBV27 and TRBJ2-2, with TRBD1 matching 9 bases. CDR1 is MNHEY and CDR2 is SMNVEV in the germline V gene (reference sequence). The CDR3 spans 14 residues. Trimming cost V 9 bases and J 7 bases; bases outside gene matches: 9. The DNA for the CDR3 is TGTGCCAGTCAAAACAGGGGGCGAAACGGGGAGCTGTTTTTT. This translates into CASQNRGRNGELFF.

V and J are TRBV2 and TRBJ2-5, with a tentative D call TRBD2 (7 bases). The germline CDR1 and CDR2 sequences are SNHLY and FYNNEI. The CDR3 extends over 14 amino acids. V lost 6 bases, J lost 5 bases, and 16 bases lay in between. The CDR3 bases are TGTGCCAGCAGAGACTTCAGGGGAGGGGAGACCCAGTACTTC. It translates to CASRDFRGGETQYF.

The chain links TRBV3-1 (or the pseudogene TRBV3-2) to TRBJ1-3; TRBD1 is a possible D gene (6 bases). Trimming took 5 bases from V and 4 from J, leaving 9 bases between them. The CDR3 consists of 13 residues. In germline, CDR1 is LGHDT, CDR2 YNNKEL (reference sequence). In DNA form, the CDR3 reads TGTGCCAGCAGCTACGGACAGGGAAACACCATATATTTT. This sequence encodes CASSYGQGNTIYF.

The V and J genes are TRBV27 and TRBJ2-3, with 9 bases matching TRBD2. The V and J ends lost 6 bases and 2 bases, in that order; junction bases with no gene match: 3. Per the germline V gene, CDR1 is MNHEY and CDR2 is SMNVEV (reference sequence). CDR3 length equals 14 residues. The CDR3 sequence is CASSLAGTTDTQYF. CDR3 DNA: TGTGCCAGCAGCCTAGCGGGAACCACAGATACGCAGTATTTT.

This clone was detected only once. The gene calls are TRBV5-4 and TRBJ2-7, with 13 bases identical to TRBD2. J was trimmed by 2 bases and V by 4 bases; bases with no gene match: 6. CDR1 SGHNT and CDR2 YYREEE come from the germline V gene (reference sequence). This CDR3 is 16 amino acids long. CDR3 in amino acids: CASSGGTSGNPYEQYF. The CDR3 DNA is TGTGCCAGCAGCGGGGGGACTAGCGGGAACCCCTACGAGCAGTACTTC.